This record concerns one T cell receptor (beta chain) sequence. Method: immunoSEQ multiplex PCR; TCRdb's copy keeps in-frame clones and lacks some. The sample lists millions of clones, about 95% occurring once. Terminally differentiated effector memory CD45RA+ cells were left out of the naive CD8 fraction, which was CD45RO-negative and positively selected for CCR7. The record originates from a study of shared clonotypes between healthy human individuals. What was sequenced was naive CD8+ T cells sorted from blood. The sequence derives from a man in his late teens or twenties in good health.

As DNA, the CDR3 is TGTGCCAGCAGTACCCCTGCAGTGAACACCGGGGAGCTGTTTTTT. Translated: CASSTPAVNTGELFF. This rearrangement joins TRBV2 to TRBJ2-2, with unresolved D. CDR3 size: 15 residues. Germline assignment: CDR1 SNHLY and CDR2 FYNNEI. Trimming stripped 5 bases from V and 1 base from J, with 11 bases between. Together with reference TRBV2 and TRBJ2-2, the CDR3 gives the full variable domain: EPEVTQTPSHQVTQMGQEVILRCVPISNHLYFYWYRQILGQKVEFLVSFYNNEISEKSEIFDDQFSVERPDGSNFTLKIRSTKLEDSAMYFCASSTPAVNTGELFFGEGSRLTVL.